This T cell receptor (beta chain) was identified during a study of neoadjuvant anti-PD-1 for oral cavity cancer. Study-wide findings and caveats: Larger post-treatment preexisting tumor clones tracked with greater tumor shrinkage.

The CDR3 loop spans 11 amino acids. V was trimmed by 8 bases and J by 4 bases, leaving 9 bases between them. CDR1 and CDR2 (germline): MGHRA, YSYEKL. This clone was observed a few times. Antigen specificity is unknown. Only in-frame clones appear in the TCRdb table, and some are missing; sequencing was by immunoSEQ multiplex PCR. The table records more than 4,500 clones, more than 45% of them present only once. V and J are TRBV4-1 and TRBJ2-7; the D is unclear. This clonotype was obtained from a person aged 40 to 85 with oral cavity squamous cell carcinoma. The sequences come from tumor tissue, collected before nivolumab (anti-PD-1) treatment. The CDR3 region is CASGSVYEQYF. CDR3 bases: TGCGCCAGCGGCAGCGTTTACGAGCAGTACTTC.